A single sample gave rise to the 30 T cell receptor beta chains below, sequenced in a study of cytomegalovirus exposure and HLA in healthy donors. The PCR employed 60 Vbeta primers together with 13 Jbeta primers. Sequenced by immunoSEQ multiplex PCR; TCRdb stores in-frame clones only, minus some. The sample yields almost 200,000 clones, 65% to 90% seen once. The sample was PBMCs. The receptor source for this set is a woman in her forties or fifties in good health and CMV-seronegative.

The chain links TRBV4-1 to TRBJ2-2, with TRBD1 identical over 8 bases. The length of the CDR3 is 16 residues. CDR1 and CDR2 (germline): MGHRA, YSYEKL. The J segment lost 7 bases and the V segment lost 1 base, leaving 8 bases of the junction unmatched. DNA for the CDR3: TGCGCCAGCAGCCAAGGCCCCGGGACAGGAGGCGGGGAGCTGTTTTTT. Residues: CASSQGPGTGGGELFF.

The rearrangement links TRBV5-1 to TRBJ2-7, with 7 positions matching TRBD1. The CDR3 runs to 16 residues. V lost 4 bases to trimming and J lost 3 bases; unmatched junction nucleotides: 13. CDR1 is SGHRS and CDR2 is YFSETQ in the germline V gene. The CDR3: CASSPLTGPRGYEQYF. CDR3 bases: TGCGCCAGCAGCCCATTGACAGGGCCAAGGGGCTACGAGCAGTACTTC.

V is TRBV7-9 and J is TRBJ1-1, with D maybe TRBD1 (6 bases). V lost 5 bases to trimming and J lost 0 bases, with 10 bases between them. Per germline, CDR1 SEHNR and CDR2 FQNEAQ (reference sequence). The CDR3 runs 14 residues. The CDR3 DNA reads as TGTGCCAGCAGCCGCGACAGGCTGAACACTGAAGCTTTCTTT. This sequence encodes CASSRDRLNTEAFF.

The CDR3 sequence: CASSLSGRGFGYTF. CDR3 in DNA: TGTGCCAGCAGTTTAAGCGGCAGGGGGTTCGGCTACACCTTC. The chain recombines TRBV28 with TRBJ1-2, with TRBD1 matching 7 bases. The CDR3 has 14 amino acids. The V gene's germline CDR1 is MDHEN and CDR2 SYDVKM. The V segment lost 2 bases and the J segment 8 bases; nucleotides outside the gene matches: 8.

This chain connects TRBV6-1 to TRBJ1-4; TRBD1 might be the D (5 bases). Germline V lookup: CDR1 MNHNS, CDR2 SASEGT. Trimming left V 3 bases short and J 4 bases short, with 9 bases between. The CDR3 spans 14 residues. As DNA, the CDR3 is TGTGCCAGCAGTGACAGGGCTGGTAATGAAAAACTGTTTTTT. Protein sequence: CASSDRAGNEKLFF.

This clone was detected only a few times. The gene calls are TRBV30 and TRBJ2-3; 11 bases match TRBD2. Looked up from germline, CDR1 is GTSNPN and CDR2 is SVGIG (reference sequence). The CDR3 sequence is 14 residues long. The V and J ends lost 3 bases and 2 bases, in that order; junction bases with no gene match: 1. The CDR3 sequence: CAWRLAGATDTQYF. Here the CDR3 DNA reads TGTGCCTGGAGACTAGCGGGAGCCACAGATACGCAGTATTTT.

CDR3 protein: CASSFGPGGITEAFF. The CDR3 nucleotides read TGTGCCAGCAGCTTTGGACCGGGAGGGATCACTGAAGCTTTCTTT. The V and J genes are TRBV5-4 and TRBJ1-1; no clear D gene. This CDR3 has 15 residues. The V end was cut by 2 bases, the J end by 4 bases, with 15 bases between. Germline V lookup: CDR1 SGHNT, CDR2 YYREEE (reference sequence).

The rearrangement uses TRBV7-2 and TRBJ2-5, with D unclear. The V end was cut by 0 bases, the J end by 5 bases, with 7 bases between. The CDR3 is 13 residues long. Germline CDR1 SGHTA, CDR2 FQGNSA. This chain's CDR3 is CASSLAPRETQYF. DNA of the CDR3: TGTGCCAGCAGCTTAGCGCCCCGGGAGACCCAGTACTTC.

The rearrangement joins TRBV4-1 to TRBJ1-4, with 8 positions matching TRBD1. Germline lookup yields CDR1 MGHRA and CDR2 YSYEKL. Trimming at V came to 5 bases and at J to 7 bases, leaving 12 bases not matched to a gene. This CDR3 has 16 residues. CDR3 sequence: CASSATDRALLEKLFF. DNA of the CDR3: TGCGCCAGCAGCGCTACGGACAGGGCGCTCCTTGAAAAACTGTTTTTT.

The CDR3 nucleotides are TGTGCCAGCAGCCGACCGCGGGACAGGAATGAAAAACTGTTTTTT. Encoded protein: CASSRPRDRNEKLFF. The chain carries TRBV7-2 and TRBJ1-4, with 8 positions matching TRBD1. CDR1 and CDR2 (germline): SGHTA, FQGNSA. The CDR3 runs 15 residues. V was clipped by 5 bases and J by 5 bases; unmatched bases: 7.

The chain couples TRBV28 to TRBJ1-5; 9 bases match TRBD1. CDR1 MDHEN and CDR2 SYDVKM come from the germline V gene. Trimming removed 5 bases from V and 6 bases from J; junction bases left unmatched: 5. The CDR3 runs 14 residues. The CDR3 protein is CASSTQTGGQPQHF. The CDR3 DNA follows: TGTGCCAGCAGTACCCAGACAGGGGGTCAGCCCCAGCATTTT.

In DNA form, the CDR3 reads TGTGCCAGCAGCCCCACCGGGGGGAACAATGAGCAGTTCTTC. Its protein product is CASSPTGGNNEQFF. The chain carries TRBV9 and TRBJ2-1, with 7 bases aligning to TRBD2. The germline gives CDR1 SGDLS, CDR2 YYNGEE. The CDR3 is 14 residues long. The ends lost 4 bases at V and 5 bases at J; junction bases unmatched: 6.

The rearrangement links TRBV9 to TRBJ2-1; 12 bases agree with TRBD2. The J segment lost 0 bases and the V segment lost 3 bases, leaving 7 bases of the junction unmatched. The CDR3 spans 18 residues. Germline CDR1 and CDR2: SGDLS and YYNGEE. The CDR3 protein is CASSGGGLAGSSYNEQFF. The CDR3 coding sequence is TGTGCCAGCAGCGGGGGGGGACTAGCGGGCTCCTCCTACAATGAGCAGTTCTTC.

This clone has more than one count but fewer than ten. The CDR3 coding sequence is TGTGCCAGCAGCCAGTTTGGGACAGAAGCTTTCTTT. It yields the protein CASSQFGTEAFF. The chain recombines TRBV14 with TRBJ1-1; possibly TRBD1 for D (6 bases). There are 12 residues in the CDR3. Trimming left V 3 bases short and J 8 bases short, with 10 bases between. Germline CDR1 reads SGHDN; CDR2 reads FVKESK.

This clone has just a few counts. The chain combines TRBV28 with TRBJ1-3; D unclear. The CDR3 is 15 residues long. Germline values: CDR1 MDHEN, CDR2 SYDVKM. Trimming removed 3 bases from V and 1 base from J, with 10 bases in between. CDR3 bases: TGTGCCAGCAGTTTTCCTAGCGAGTCTGGAAACACCATATATTTT. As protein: CASSFPSESGNTIYF. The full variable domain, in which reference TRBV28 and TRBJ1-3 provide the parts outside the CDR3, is DVKVTQSSRYLVKRTGEKVFLECVQDMDHENMFWYRQDPGLGLRLIYFSYDVKMKEKGDIPEGYSVSREKKERFSLILESASTNQTSMYLCASSFPSESGNTIYFGEGSWLTVV.

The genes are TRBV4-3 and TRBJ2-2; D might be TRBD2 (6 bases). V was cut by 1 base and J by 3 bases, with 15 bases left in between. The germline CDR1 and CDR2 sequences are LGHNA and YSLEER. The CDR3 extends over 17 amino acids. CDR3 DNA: TGCGCCAGCAGCCAAGGATCTAGCGCGGGGTACACCGGGGAGCTGTTTTTT. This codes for CASSQGSSAGYTGELFF.

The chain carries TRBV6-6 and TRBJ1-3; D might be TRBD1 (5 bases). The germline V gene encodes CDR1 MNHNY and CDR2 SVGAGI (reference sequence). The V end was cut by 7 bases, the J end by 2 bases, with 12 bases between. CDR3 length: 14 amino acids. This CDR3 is CASNQGGAGNTIYF. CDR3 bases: TGTGCCAGCAACCAGGGAGGGGCTGGAAACACCATATATTTT.

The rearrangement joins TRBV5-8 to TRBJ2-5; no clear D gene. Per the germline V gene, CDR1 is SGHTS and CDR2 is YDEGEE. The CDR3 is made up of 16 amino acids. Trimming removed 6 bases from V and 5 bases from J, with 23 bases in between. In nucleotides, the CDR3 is TGTGCCAGCAAACTAAGGATAAGCCCACCAAGCGAGACCCAGTACTTC. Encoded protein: CASKLRISPPSETQYF.

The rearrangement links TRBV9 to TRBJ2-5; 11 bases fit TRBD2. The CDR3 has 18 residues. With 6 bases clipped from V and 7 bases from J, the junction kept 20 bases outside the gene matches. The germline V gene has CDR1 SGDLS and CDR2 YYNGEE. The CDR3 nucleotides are TGTGCCAGCACCGATCCCCCTCGACTAGCGGGGCCCGTCGGGACCCAGTACTTC. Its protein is CASTDPPRLAGPVGTQYF.

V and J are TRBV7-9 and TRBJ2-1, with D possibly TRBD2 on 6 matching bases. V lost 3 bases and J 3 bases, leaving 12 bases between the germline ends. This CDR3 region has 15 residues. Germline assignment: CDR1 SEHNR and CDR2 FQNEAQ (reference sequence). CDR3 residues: CASSFSEGGYNEQFF. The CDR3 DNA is TGTGCCAGCAGCTTTTCTGAGGGAGGCTACAATGAGCAGTTCTTC.

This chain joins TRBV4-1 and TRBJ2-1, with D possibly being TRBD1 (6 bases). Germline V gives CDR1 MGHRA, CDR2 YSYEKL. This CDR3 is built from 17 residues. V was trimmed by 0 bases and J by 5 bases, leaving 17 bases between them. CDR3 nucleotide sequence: TGCGCCAGCAGCCAAGACCCAGGGGCCTCCCTAAACAATGAGCAGTTCTTC. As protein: CASSQDPGASLNNEQFF.

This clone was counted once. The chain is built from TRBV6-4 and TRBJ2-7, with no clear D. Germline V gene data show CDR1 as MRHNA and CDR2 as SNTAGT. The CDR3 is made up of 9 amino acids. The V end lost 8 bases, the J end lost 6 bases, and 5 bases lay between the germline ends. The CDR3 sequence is CASPREQYF. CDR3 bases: TGTGCCAGCCCGCGCGAGCAGTACTTC.

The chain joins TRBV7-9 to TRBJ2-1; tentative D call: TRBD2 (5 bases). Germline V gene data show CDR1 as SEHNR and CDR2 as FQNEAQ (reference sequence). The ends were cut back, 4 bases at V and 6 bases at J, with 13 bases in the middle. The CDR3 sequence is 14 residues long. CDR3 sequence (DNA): TGTGCCAGCAGCTCTCCTCGGGGTCCCAATGAGCAGTTCTTC. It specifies CASSSPRGPNEQFF.

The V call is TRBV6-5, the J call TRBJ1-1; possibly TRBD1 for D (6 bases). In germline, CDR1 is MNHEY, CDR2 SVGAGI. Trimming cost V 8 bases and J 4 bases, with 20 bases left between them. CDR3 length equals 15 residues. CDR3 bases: TGTGCCAGCGTCAACAGGGCCTCCTTTATCACTGAAGCTTTCTTT. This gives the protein CASVNRASFITEAFF.

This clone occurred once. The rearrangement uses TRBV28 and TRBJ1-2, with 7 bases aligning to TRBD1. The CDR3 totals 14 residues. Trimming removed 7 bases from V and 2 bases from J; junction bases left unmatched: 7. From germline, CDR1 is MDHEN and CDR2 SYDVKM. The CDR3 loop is CASTRRGRNYGYTF. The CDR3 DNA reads TGTGCCAGCACCCGAAGGGGGCGGAACTATGGCTACACCTTC.

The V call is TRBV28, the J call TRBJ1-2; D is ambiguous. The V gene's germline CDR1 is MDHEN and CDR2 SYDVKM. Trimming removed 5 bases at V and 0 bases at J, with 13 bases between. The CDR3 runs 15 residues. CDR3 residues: CASSRTSTANYGYTF. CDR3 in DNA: TGTGCCAGCAGTCGTACATCCACAGCTAACTATGGCTACACCTTC.

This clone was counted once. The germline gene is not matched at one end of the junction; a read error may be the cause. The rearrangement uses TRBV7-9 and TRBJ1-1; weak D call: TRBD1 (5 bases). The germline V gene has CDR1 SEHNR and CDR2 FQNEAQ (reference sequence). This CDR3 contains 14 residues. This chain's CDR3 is CSSSLGGRNTEAFF. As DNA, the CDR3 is TGTTCCAGCAGCTTGGGGGGAAGGAACACTGAAGCTTTCTTT.

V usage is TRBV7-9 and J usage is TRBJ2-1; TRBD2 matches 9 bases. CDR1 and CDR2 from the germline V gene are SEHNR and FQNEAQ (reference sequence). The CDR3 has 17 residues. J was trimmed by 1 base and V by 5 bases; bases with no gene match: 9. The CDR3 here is CASSLPSSGGSYNEQFF. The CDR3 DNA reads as TGTGCCAGCAGCCTACCCTCAAGCGGGGGGTCCTACAATGAGCAGTTCTTC.

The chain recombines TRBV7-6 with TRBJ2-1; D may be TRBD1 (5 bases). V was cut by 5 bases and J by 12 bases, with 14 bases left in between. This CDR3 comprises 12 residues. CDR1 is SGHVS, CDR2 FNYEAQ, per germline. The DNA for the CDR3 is TGTGCCAGCAGCCGCCAGGACACCTTGCAGTTCTTC. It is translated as CASSRQDTLQFF.

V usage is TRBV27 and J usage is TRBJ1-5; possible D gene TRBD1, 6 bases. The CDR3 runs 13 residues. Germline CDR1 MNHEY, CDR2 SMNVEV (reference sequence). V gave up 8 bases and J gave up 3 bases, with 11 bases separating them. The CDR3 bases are TGTGCCAGCCGTGGACAGCCCAATCAGCCCCAGCATTTT. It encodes CASRGQPNQPQHF.